This T cell receptor beta chain comes out of a study of blood T cell repertoires in COVID-19. The V gene lost 4 bases and the J gene lost 7 bases, with 17 bases spanning the gap. The CDR3 length is 15 residues. Per germline, CDR1 LGHDT and CDR2 YNNKEL (reference sequence). Assay used: immunoSEQ multiplex PCR; TCRdb lists only in-frame clones, some missing. There are nearly 30,000 clones in the sample; 89% occur only once, and around 9.9% lies in the top ten. The source is a human donor in a cohort sampled during active COVID-19. The specimen sequenced was peripheral blood. The rearrangement joins TRBV3-1 (or the pseudogene TRBV3-2) to TRBJ2-1, with a weak D call TRBD2 (6 bases). CDR3 nucleotides: TGTGCCAGCAGCCTAGCGGCCCCTATTCTGAATGAGCAGTTCTTC. Amino acid sequence: CASSLAAPILNEQFF.